The 23 T cell receptor beta chains presented below share a single source sample, sequenced in a study of OX40 agonist ivuxolimab in advanced cancers. TCRdb keeps only in-frame clones here, not all; method: immunoSEQ multiplex PCR. The data hold 30,000 to 40,000 clones, with more than 70% observed a single time. Sequencing was performed on CD4+ or CD8+ T cells sorted from blood, taken in a trial of the OX40 agonist ivuxolimab. The receptors stem from an adult with an advanced solid tumor such as melanoma, head and neck, liver or kidney cancer.

The V gene is TRBV5-1, the J gene TRBJ1-5; weak D call: TRBD1 (6 bases). Trimming took 1 base from V and 5 from J, leaving 7 bases between them. CDR1 SGHRS and CDR2 YFSETQ come from the germline V gene. The length of the CDR3 is 13 residues. The CDR3 DNA reads as TGCGCCAGCAGCTTGAGGGGGGATCAGCCCCAGCATTTT. It codes for CASSLRGDQPQHF.

The chain employs TRBV11-2 and TRBJ2-7; D not certain. The CDR3 is 17 amino acids. V lost 2 bases, J lost 4 bases, and 21 bases lay in between. In germline, CDR1 is SGHAT, CDR2 FQNNGV. CDR3: CASSLKIAQASLYEQYF. CDR3 sequence (DNA): TGTGCCAGCAGCTTAAAAATTGCCCAAGCGAGCCTGTACGAGCAGTACTTC.

The chain has TRBV6-1 and TRBJ1-3, with D possibly TRBD1 on 6 matching bases. Trimming removed 3 bases at V and 0 bases at J, with 9 bases between. Germline assignment: CDR1 MNHNS and CDR2 SASEGT. CDR3 length: 15 residues. Here the CDR3 reads CASSEGQSSGNTIYF. As DNA, the CDR3 is TGTGCCAGCAGTGAGGGACAAAGCTCTGGAAACACCATATATTTT.

V and J are TRBV4-1 and TRBJ2-7; tentatively, D is TRBD1 (6 bases). Germline-derived CDR1 and CDR2 are MGHRA and YSYEKL. The V gene lost 4 bases and the J gene lost 2 bases, with 9 bases spanning the gap. This CDR3 contains 13 residues. The chain's CDR3 is CASSRDTAYEQYF. The DNA for the CDR3 is TGCGCCAGCAGCCGGGACACAGCCTACGAGCAGTACTTC.

The chain combines TRBV4-2 with TRBJ2-5; D might be TRBD1 or TRBD2, each matching 5 bases. CDR3 length: 15 amino acids. The ends were cut back, 4 bases at V and 5 bases at J, with 17 bases in the middle. Germline V gene sequence: CDR1 LGHNA, CDR2 YNFKEQ. CDR3 bases: TGTGCCAGCAGCCTTGAGACGGATCGGGGCGAGACCCAGTACTTC. The encoded protein is CASSLETDRGETQYF.

The rearrangement joins TRBV18 to TRBJ2-6; D not resolved. Trimming left V 4 bases short and J 0 bases short, with 7 bases between. The germline V gene encodes CDR1 KGHSH and CDR2 LQKENI. The CDR3 is made up of 15 amino acids. Written as DNA, the CDR3 is TGTGCCAGCTCACTAAAGAACTCTGGGGCCAACGTCCTGACTTTC. It codes for CASSLKNSGANVLTF.

The chain carries TRBV19 and TRBJ2-5, with D perhaps TRBD1 (9 bases). The CDR3 has 16 residues. Per germline, CDR1 LNHDA and CDR2 SQIVND (reference sequence). Trimming removed 3 bases from V and 7 bases from J, with 21 bases in between. This CDR3 is CASSMGTGISGGTQYF. The CDR3 DNA sequence: TGTGCCAGTAGTATGGGGACAGGGATAAGCGGGGGGACCCAGTACTTC.

This clone was seen just once. The chain employs TRBV5-1 and TRBJ1-1, with D uncertain. This CDR3 has 14 residues. Germline CDR1 SGHRS, CDR2 YFSETQ. Trimming left V 4 bases short and J 0 bases short, with 10 bases between. The CDR3 protein is CASSPATVNTEAFF. CDR3 bases: TGCGCCAGCAGCCCGGCGACCGTGAACACTGAAGCTTTCTTT.

J is TRBJ1-2 and V is TRBV19, with D perhaps TRBD1 (6 bases). The CDR3 loop spans 14 amino acids. Germline values: CDR1 LNHDA, CDR2 SQIVND (reference sequence). The V gene lost 8 bases and the J gene lost 4 bases, with 17 bases spanning the gap. CDR3 loop: CASAPGAATYGYTF. The CDR3 nucleotides read TGTGCCAGTGCGCCGGGGGCGGCAACCTATGGCTACACCTTC.

V is TRBV5-4 and J is TRBJ2-7; the D call may be TRBD1 or TRBD2 (5 bases each). The germline V gene encodes CDR1 SGHNT and CDR2 YYREEE (reference sequence). The V end was cut by 5 bases, the J end by 5 bases, with 14 bases between. The CDR3 consists of 13 residues. The CDR3 DNA reads TGTGCCAGCAGGTCCGGGACCGAGAACGAGCAGTACTTC. Amino acids: CASRSGTENEQYF.

This clone showed up just a few times. The rearrangement uses TRBV19 and TRBJ1-5; D perhaps matches TRBD1 (6 bases). CDR3 length: 13 amino acids. V was shortened by 5 bases and J by 6 bases, with 11 bases between the two germline ends. Germline V gene sequence: CDR1 LNHDA, CDR2 SQIVND (reference sequence). Here the CDR3 reads CASSPGQLQPQHF. CDR3 nucleotides: TGTGCCAGTAGTCCAGGACAGCTTCAGCCCCAGCATTTT.

The chain uses TRBV19 and TRBJ1-2; tentative D call: TRBD1 (6 bases). CDR1 is LNHDA and CDR2 is SQIVND in the germline V gene (reference sequence). Trimming left V 5 bases short and J 4 bases short, with 17 bases between. The CDR3 is made up of 15 amino acids. CDR3 nucleotide sequence: TGTGCCAGTAGTCCAGACGGACAGCCCCGCTATGGCTACACCTTC. Protein: CASSPDGQPRYGYTF.

The chain has TRBV7-8 and TRBJ2-1; perhaps TRBD2 as D (6 bases). The CDR3 consists of 22 residues. With 3 bases removed from V and 9 bases from J, the gap between germline ends came to 39 bases. Germline-derived CDR1 and CDR2 are SGHVS and FQNEAQ. This chain's CDR3 is CASSFGPVTVDLRGLQQLEQFF. The CDR3 nucleotides read TGTGCCAGCAGCTTTGGGCCCGTGACAGTCGACCTACGGGGACTCCAGCAGCTTGAGCAGTTCTTC.

The rearrangement uses TRBV5-1 and TRBJ2-5, with D possibly being TRBD2 (5 bases). V lost 7 bases and J lost 4, with 14 bases in between. Germline V lookup: CDR1 SGHRS, CDR2 YFSETQ. CDR3 size: 13 residues. CDR3 region: CASGQEVAETQYF. The CDR3, as DNA: TGCGCCAGCGGCCAGGAGGTAGCAGAGACCCAGTACTTC.

The genes are TRBV19 and TRBJ2-1; D ambiguous. CDR1 and CDR2 (germline): LNHDA, SQIVND (reference sequence). The V and J ends lost 5 bases and 7 bases respectively, with 9 bases between them. CDR3 length: 12 residues. The CDR3: CASSFPRNEQFF. The CDR3 DNA is TGTGCCAGTAGTTTCCCCCGGAATGAGCAGTTCTTC. The variable domain in full, with the rest retrieved from reference TRBV19 and TRBJ2-1, is DGGITQSPKYLFRKEGQNVTLSCEQNLNHDAMYWYRQDPGQGLRLIYYSQIVNDFQKGDIAEGYSVSREKKESFPLTVTSAQKNPTAFYLCASSFPRNEQFFGPGTRLTVL.

The chain combines TRBV5-1 with TRBJ2-1; the D gene could be TRBD1 or TRBD2 (5 bases each). Trimming shortened V by 0 bases and J by 3 bases, and 7 bases separated the two germline ends. Germline lookup yields CDR1 SGHRS and CDR2 YFSETQ. CDR3 size: 14 residues. This CDR3 is CASSLGGDYNEQFF. DNA for the CDR3: TGCGCCAGCAGCTTGGGAGGGGACTACAATGAGCAGTTCTTC.

The V call is TRBV11-2, the J call TRBJ2-2; D is uncertain. Germline CDR1 reads SGHAT; CDR2 reads FQNNGV. The CDR3 is 13 amino acids. The V end lost 3 bases, the J end lost 7 bases, and 9 bases lay between the germline ends. For the CDR3, the DNA is TGTGCCAGCAGCTTCCTGCTGGGCGGGGAGCTGTTTTTT. Amino acids: CASSFLLGGELFF. The full variable domain, rest sourced from reference TRBV11-2 and TRBJ2-2, is EAGVAQSPRYKIIEKRQSVAFWCNPISGHATLYWYQQILGQGPKLLIQFQNNGVVDDSQLPKDRFSAERLKGVDSTLKIQPAKLEDSAVYLCASSFLLGGELFFGEGSRLTVL.

The V and J genes are TRBV11-1 and TRBJ1-1; possible D gene TRBD1, 6 bases. V lost 6 bases and J 1 base, leaving 12 bases between the germline ends. CDR3 size: 14 residues. CDR1 is SGHAT, CDR2 FQDESV, per germline (reference sequence). Written as DNA, the CDR3 is TGTGCCAGCAGTCGGAGGGGGGGGAACACTGAAGCTTTCTTT. It encodes CASSRRGGNTEAFF.

The gene calls are TRBV5-5 and TRBJ2-5; TRBD1 matches at 12 bases. CDR3 length: 15 residues. Germline V lookup: CDR1 SGHKS, CDR2 YYEKEE (reference sequence). Trimming at V came to 6 bases and at J to 5 bases, leaving 8 bases not matched to a gene. The CDR3 DNA sequence: TGTGCCAGCAATCGGGACAGGGGGCTTTCCGAGACCCAGTACTTC. Translating gives CASNRDRGLSETQYF.

This clone turned up a few times. The V call is TRBV28, the J call TRBJ1-2, with D unclear. This CDR3 comprises 13 residues. Germline V gene data show CDR1 as MDHEN and CDR2 as SYDVKM. The germline V and J ends were trimmed by 3 bases and 2 bases, with 7 bases remaining between them. The CDR3 coding sequence is TGTGCCAGCAGTTTCGGTCAAAACTATGGCTACACCTTC. It encodes CASSFGQNYGYTF.

The CDR3 is CASSDSNRSGANVLTF. CDR3 nucleotide sequence: TGTGCCAGCAGTGATAGTAACCGCTCTGGGGCCAACGTCCTGACTTTC. The rearrangement uses TRBV6-1 and TRBJ2-6; no clear D. Between the trimmed V and J ends, which lost 3 bases and 0 bases, there was a span of 9 bases. Germline CDR1 is MNHNS and CDR2 is SASEGT. This CDR3 comprises 16 residues.

The V call is TRBV6-5, the J call TRBJ1-5; a possible D gene is TRBD1 (5 bases). Germline lookup yields CDR1 MNHEY and CDR2 SVGAGI. Trimming pared 6 bases from V and 1 base from J, leaving 10 bases between. This CDR3 has 14 amino acids. The chain's CDR3 is CASRGGTSNQPQHF. CDR3 sequence (DNA): TGTGCCAGCAGGGGAGGGACGAGCAATCAGCCCCAGCATTTT.

The chain carries TRBV6-6 and TRBJ2-7; D possibly corresponds to TRBD1 (6 bases). Per the germline V gene, CDR1 is MNHNY and CDR2 is SVGAGI (reference sequence). This CDR3 comprises 13 residues. Trimming removed 8 bases from V and 3 bases from J, with 14 bases in between. The CDR3 DNA follows: TGTGCCAGCTCGCACAGGGACGGCTACGAGCAGTACTTC. Its protein product is CASSHRDGYEQYF.